Listed below are T cell receptor beta chains from one sample, sequenced in a study of blood T cell repertoires in COVID-19. Only in-frame clones appear in the TCRdb table, and some are missing; sequencing was by immunoSEQ multiplex PCR. The sample includes under 200,000 clones, around nine tenths of them seen just once. Sequencing input: peripheral blood. The receptor set was obtained from an older man with acute or convalescent COVID-19. Each CDR3 is given with its conserved first and last residue. The order of the fields is clone size, D gene, V gene, J gene, CDR3 DNA, CDR3 protein. D genes are given only for firm matches. Some rows mark clone size as missing; the rest say once, few, many or name a class of expanded clone.

>.|.|TRBV5-4|TRBJ2-3
TGTGCCAGCAGCGGGGAGGTAGCATCCGATACGCAGTATTTT
CASSGEVASDTQYF
>.|.|TRBV5-1|TRBJ2-5
TGCGCCAGCAGCTTGGCACAGATATACCAAGAGACCCAGTACTTC
CASSLAQIYQETQYF
>.|.|TRBV12-3/TRBV12-4|TRBJ1-2
TGTGCCAGCAGACCCCAGGGCCACGATGGCTACACCTTC
CASRPQGHDGYTF
>.|.|TRBV9|TRBJ1-4
TGTGCCAGCAGCGTGGAGGGGGGGAGTACTAATGAAAAACTGTTTTTT
CASSVEGGSTNEKLFF
>.|.|TRBV7-8|TRBJ2-3
TGTGCCAGCAGCTTGAGAAGTTGGGGGGGCACAGATACGCAGTATTTT
CASSLRSWGGTDTQYF
>.|.|TRBV29-1|TRBJ2-5
TGCAGCGTTGAAGATCCCAGGGTGACCCAGTACTTC
CSVEDPRVTQYF
>.|.|TRBV7-9|TRBJ1-6
TGTGCCAGCAGCCGGCAGGGTTATAATTCACCCCTCCACTTT
CASSRQGYNSPLHF
>.|.|TRBV23-1|TRBJ2-7
TGCGCCAGCAGTATGCACGGACACTCGCAGGAGCAGTACTTC
CASSMHGHSQEQYF
>.|TRBD1|TRBV6-5|TRBJ1-2
TGTGCCAGCACCCGGACAGGGGTTAATGGCTACACCTTC
CASTRTGVNGYTF
>.|.|TRBV7-9|TRBJ2-1
TGTGCCAGCAGTCTGAGTGAGATCGCGAAGCAGTTCTTC
CASSLSEIAKQFF
>.|TRBD1|TRBV6-6|TRBJ2-7
TGTGCCAGCAGTCGACGGGACAGGGGCGGCTCCTACGAGCAGTACTTC
CASSRRDRGGSYEQYF
>.|.|TRBV19|TRBJ1-1
TGTGCCAGTACCGGTTACACTGAAGCTTTCTTT
CASTGYTEAFF
>few|.|TRBV30|TRBJ1-3
TGTGCCTGGAGTGGGCTCTCGGGAAACACCATATATTTT
CAWSGLSGNTIYF
>.|TRBD1|TRBV2|TRBJ1-2
TGTGCCAGCAGCAGGACAGGGGGCTTTAACTATGGCTACACCTTC
CASSRTGGFNYGYTF
>once|.|TRBV3-1/TRBV3-2|TRBJ1-4
TGTGCCAGCAGCCAAGTGGGGAGTAATGAAAAACTGTTTTTT
CASSQVGSNEKLFF
>.|.|TRBV4-1|TRBJ2-5
TGCGCCAGCAGCCAATGGAGGGGAGGGGGAGGAGAGACCCAGTACTTC
CASSQWRGGGGETQYF
>.|.|TRBV27|TRBJ2-7
TGTGCCAGCGCACGGACAGTCTACGAGCAGTACTTC
CASARTVYEQYF
>.|TRBD1|TRBV19|TRBJ2-5
TGTGCCAGTGGCGACCGACAGGGTAAAGGGACCCAGTACTTC
CASGDRQGKGTQYF
>once|.|TRBV11-3|TRBJ2-3
TGTGCCAGCAGCCAGGGGGGTACGCAGTATTTT
CASSQGGTQYF
>.|.|TRBV7-2|TRBJ2-3
TGTGCCAGCAGCTCCTCCGGTTTCCTTACGCAGTATTTT
CASSSSGFLTQYF
>.|TRBD2|TRBV5-1|TRBJ2-5
TGCGCCAGCAGCTTGGCAGCGGGGTACTCAGAGACCCAGTACTTC
CASSLAAGYSETQYF
>.|TRBD1|TRBV7-3|TRBJ1-1
TGTGCCAGCAGCCCTGGACAGGGGGCTACAGCTTTCTTT
CASSPGQGATAFF
>.|.|TRBV5-6|TRBJ1-1
TGTGCCAGCAGTGGATCTGGGGGGGTCACTGAAGCTTTCTTT
CASSGSGGVTEAFF
>.|.|TRBV6-5|TRBJ1-5
TGTGCCAGCAGTCATCAGGGGTCGGGTCAGCCCCAGCATTTT
CASSHQGSGQPQHF
>.|.|TRBV7-2|TRBJ2-3
TGTGCCAGCAGCTTTCAGGTCTCGGGCACAGATACGCAGTATTTT
CASSFQVSGTDTQYF
>.|.|TRBV19|TRBJ2-2
TGTGCCAGTAGTAAGAATCCAGGGGCGCCTGGGGAGCTGTTTTTT
CASSKNPGAPGELFF
>.|.|TRBV27|TRBJ1-6
TGTGCCAGCAGCCTCGAGGAAGGTTCACCCCTCCACTTT
CASSLEEGSPLHF
>.|TRBD1|TRBV5-4|TRBJ2-2
TGTGCCAGCAGCTTGGGACAGGGGGCGGTCGGGGAGCTGTTTTTT
CASSLGQGAVGELFF
>.|TRBD2|TRBV19|TRBJ2-5
TGTGCCAGTAGTATCGTAGCGGGGCAAGAGACCCAGTACTTC
CASSIVAGQETQYF
>.|.|TRBV9|TRBJ2-2
TGTGCCAGCAGCGTCCAACTCGGAGTTGAGCTGTTTTTT
CASSVQLGVELFF
>.|TRBD2|TRBV30|TRBJ2-1
TGTGCCTGGAGTACTACCCGGACTAGCGGGGATACTGGGGAGCAGTTCTTC
CAWSTTRTSGDTGEQFF
>.|.|TRBV18|TRBJ1-1
TGTGCCAGCTCACCACCCTCGGTCTACACTGAAGCTTTCTTT
CASSPPSVYTEAFF
>.|TRBD1|TRBV3-1/TRBV3-2|TRBJ1-5
TGTGCCAGCAGCCCAGGACAGGGCCATCAGCCCCAGCATTTT
CASSPGQGHQPQHF
>.|.|TRBV3-1/TRBV3-2|TRBJ2-1
TGTGCCAGCAGCCCCTTCCTGGACAGTGAGCAGTTCTTC
CASSPFLDSEQFF
>once|TRBD2|TRBV4-1|TRBJ2-7
TGCGCCAGCAGCCTATGGACTAGCGGCTCCTACGAGCAGTACTTC
CASSLWTSGSYEQYF
>few|TRBD2|TRBV3-1/TRBV3-2|TRBJ2-1
TGTGCCAGCAGCCAACTAGCGGGGGACAATGAGCAGTTCTTC
CASSQLAGDNEQFF
>.|.|TRBV2|TRBJ1-5
TGTGCCAGCAGACAGACCCATAGCAATCAGCCCCAGCATTTT
CASRQTHSNQPQHF
>.|.|TRBV11-2|TRBJ1-6
TGTGCCAGCAGCTCGGACAGAGATTCACCCCTCCACTTT
CASSSDRDSPLHF
>.|TRBD1|TRBV4-1|TRBJ1-2
TGCGCCAGCAGCCCACGGGACAGGGACCTCTATGGCTACACCTTC
CASSPRDRDLYGYTF
>few|TRBD1|TRBV6-1|TRBJ2-7
TGTGCCAGCAGTGAAGCTGGGACAGGGAGCCTACGAGGGCAGTACTTC
CASSEAGTGSLRGQYF
>.|.|TRBV5-4|TRBJ2-7
TGTGCCAGCAGCAAGAGCTCCTACGAGCAGTACTTC
CASSKSSYEQYF
>once|TRBD1|TRBV11-2|TRBJ2-5
TGTGCCAGCAGCCGGGACAGGGTGGAGACCCAGTACTTC
CASSRDRVETQYF
>.|.|TRBV28|TRBJ2-1
TGTGCCAGCAGTTTAAACGGACAGCTCTCCTACAATGAGCAGTTCTTC
CASSLNGQLSYNEQFF
>.|.|TRBV11-2|TRBJ2-7
TGTGCCAGCAGCTCACAATTATCCTACGAGCAGTACTTC
CASSSQLSYEQYF
>.|.|TRBV7-9|TRBJ1-3
TGTGCCAGCAGCCCCGGCGGCTCCGGGTGGGACACCATATATTTT
CASSPGGSGWDTIYF
>once|.|TRBV27|TRBJ1-3
TGTGCCAGCAGTTTAAGGGGGGGGCCTAGTACGGGAAACACCATATATTTT
CASSLRGGPSTGNTIYF
>.|TRBD1|TRBV6-5|TRBJ1-6
TGTGCCAGCAGGACAGGGGGTTTTTATAATTCACCCCTCCACTTT
CASRTGGFYNSPLHF
>.|TRBD1|TRBV19|TRBJ1-1
TGTGCCAGTAGTACCGGACAGGGGAACACTGAAGCTTTCTTT
CASSTGQGNTEAFF
>.|.|TRBV7-9|TRBJ1-1
TGTGCCAGCAGCTTAGTGGAGGGAGGAGACACTGAAGCTTTCTTT
CASSLVEGGDTEAFF
>.|TRBD1|TRBV7-2|TRBJ2-1
TGTGCCAGCAGCCCGTATAGACAGGGGGCTGGAAATGAGCAGTTCTTC
CASSPYRQGAGNEQFF
>.|.|TRBV2|TRBJ2-3
TGTGCCAGCAGTTCGGCAGATACGCAGTATTTT
CASSSADTQYF
>.|.|TRBV30|TRBJ1-1
TGTGCCTGGACCGGTGTGGTCCCGAACACTGAAGCTTTCTTT
CAWTGVVPNTEAFF
>.|.|TRBV2|TRBJ1-2
TGTGCCAGCAGTGAGCGGGGACCCTACTATGGCTACACCTTC
CASSERGPYYGYTF